This entry lists 9 T cell receptor beta chains sequenced from one sample in a study of cytomegalovirus exposure and HLA in healthy donors. The PCR employed 60 Vbeta primers together with 13 Jbeta primers. The protocol was immunoSEQ multiplex PCR, while the TCRdb copy is restricted to in-frame clones and leaves out a portion. The sample records 100,000 to 150,000 clones, roughly 73% being singletons. What was sequenced was PBMCs. The receptors stem from a man in his 60s in good health and CMV-seropositive.

This clone was observed once. The chain joins TRBV4-1 to TRBJ1-2; the D gene is possibly TRBD1 (6 bases). V lost 0 bases and J lost 3, with 20 bases in between. Germline V gives CDR1 MGHRA, CDR2 YSYEKL. The CDR3 contains 18 residues. CDR3 bases: TGCGCCAGCAGCCAAGATCTGGGGGGCCGGGGGGGCCACTATGGCTACACCTTC. Translated: CASSQDLGGRGGHYGYTF.

The rearrangement links TRBV5-6 to TRBJ2-5; weak D call: TRBD2 (6 bases). With 4 bases removed from V and 6 bases from J, the gap between germline ends came to 19 bases. Germline CDR1 is SGHDT and CDR2 is YYEEEE. The CDR3 is made up of 15 amino acids. CDR3 region: CASSRRLLGGKTQYF. The CDR3 DNA reads as TGTGCCAGCAGCCGCAGACTACTCGGGGGTAAGACCCAGTACTTC.

V usage is TRBV29-1 and J usage is TRBJ2-1; D perhaps matches TRBD2 (7 bases). V lost 6 bases and J lost 9, with 18 bases in between. This CDR3 is 13 amino acids long. Germline V CDR1 and CDR2: SQVTM, ANQGSEA. The CDR3 bases are TGCAGCGTGGGGGGGACATGGACGGGTGAGCAGTTCTTC. Amino acid sequence: CSVGGTWTGEQFF.

CDR3 protein: CASSYPGDWTF. DNA of the CDR3: TGTGCCAGCAGTTACCCCGGGGATTGGACCTTC. V usage is TRBV6-1 and J usage is TRBJ1-2; D unclear. Germline assignment: CDR1 MNHNS and CDR2 SASEGT. The CDR3 length is 11 residues. The V end was cut by 5 bases, the J end by 14 bases, with 15 bases between.

J is TRBJ2-1 and V is TRBV11-2; D perhaps matches TRBD2 (6 bases). The V gene lost 5 bases and the J gene lost 4 bases, with 15 bases spanning the gap. The CDR3 length is 15 residues. Germline V CDR1 and CDR2: SGHAT, FQNNGV. CDR3: CASSTTGLEYNEQFF. The DNA for the CDR3 is TGTGCCAGCAGCACCACGGGACTTGAGTACAATGAGCAGTTCTTC.

In its sample, this clone was seen many times. The chain couples TRBV11-2 to TRBJ2-1; a weak D match, TRBD1 (6 bases). Germline values: CDR1 SGHAT, CDR2 FQNNGV. CDR3 length: 15 amino acids. V lost 0 bases, J lost 6 bases, and 12 bases lay in between. Written as DNA, the CDR3 is TGTGCCAGCAGCTTAGAACAGGGAGCGAGCAATGAGCAGTTCTTC. It yields the protein CASSLEQGASNEQFF.

The genes are TRBV7-9 and TRBJ1-3; D unresolved. The CDR3 spans 14 residues. Germline V gene data show CDR1 as SEHNR and CDR2 as FQNEAQ (reference sequence). V was shortened by 1 base and J by 0 bases, with 4 bases between the two germline ends. CDR3 region: CASSLDISGNTIYF. The CDR3 bases are TGTGCCAGCAGCTTAGATATCTCTGGAAACACCATATATTTT. The complete variable domain, with remaining parts taken from reference TRBV7-9 and TRBJ1-3, reads DTGVSQNPRHKITKRGQNVTFRCDPISEHNRLYWYRQTLGQGPEFLTYFQNEAQLEKSRLLSDRFSAERPKGSFSTLEIQRTEQGDSAMYLCASSLDISGNTIYFGEGSWLTVV.

The V call is TRBV5-6, the J call TRBJ2-4; D perhaps matches TRBD1 (6 bases). V gave up 5 bases and J gave up 1 base, with 13 bases separating them. There are 15 residues in the CDR3. Germline values: CDR1 SGHDT, CDR2 YYEEEE. The CDR3 DNA sequence: TGTGCCAGCAGGAATTGGGGGCTCGCCAAAAACATTCAGTACTTC. Residues: CASRNWGLAKNIQYF.

This clone has only one observation. V usage is TRBV2 and J usage is TRBJ1-1; TRBD1 might be the D (5 bases). The CDR3 has 15 amino acids. V was pared by 6 bases and J by 3 bases, with 17 bases between. Germline V CDR1 and CDR2: SNHLY, FYNNEI. DNA for the CDR3: TGTGCCAGCAGCGAAACCGGGGGGGGAGACACTGAAGCTTTCTTT. Protein: CASSETGGGDTEAFF.